One and the same sample provided the 29 T cell receptor beta chains below, sequenced in a study of pediatric ulcerative colitis. TCRdb's table, derived via immunoSEQ multiplex PCR, lists solely in-frame clones and lacks some. The sample includes more than 45,000 clones, approximately 87% of them seen just once. The sample comprised blood. These receptors all stem from a boy younger than 18 who was a control in a study of pediatric ulcerative colitis.

V and J are TRBV27 and TRBJ2-3; TRBD1 aligns across 7 bases. The CDR3 runs to 16 residues. The ends lost 7 bases at V and 4 bases at J; junction bases unmatched: 14. Germline V gives CDR1 MNHEY, CDR2 SMNVEV (reference sequence). The CDR3 bases are TGTGCCAGCATGAAAATAGGGACAGCAACATCAGATACGCAGTATTTT. Translating it yields CASMKIGTATSDTQYF.

The rearrangement links TRBV6-5 to TRBJ2-5; tentative D call: TRBD1 (5 bases). Germline-derived CDR1 and CDR2 are MNHEY and SVGAGI. The CDR3 is made up of 13 amino acids. V gave up 2 bases and J gave up 4 bases, with 8 bases separating them. The CDR3 is CASSYQGGETQYF. The CDR3 bases are TGTGCCAGCAGTTACCAGGGTGGAGAGACCCAGTACTTC.

The chain links TRBV5-6 to TRBJ1-1; 7 nucleotides line up with TRBD1. CDR3 length equals 14 residues. The ends lost 2 bases at V and 0 bases at J; junction bases unmatched: 1. Germline-derived CDR1 and CDR2 are SGHDT and YYEEEE. The CDR3 loop is CASSFGQVNTEAFF. For the CDR3, the DNA is TGTGCCAGCAGCTTCGGACAGGTGAACACTGAAGCTTTCTTT.

This clone showed up just once. The rearrangement links TRBV2 to TRBJ2-3; possible D gene TRBD2, 6 bases. Germline V gene data show CDR1 as SNHLY and CDR2 as FYNNEI. The CDR3 is 16 residues long. The CDR3 DNA sequence: TGTGCTCCGCTGGGCCGGGGAGGCCATAGCACAGATACGCAGTATTTT. Protein: CAPLGRGGHSTDTQYF.

The genes are TRBV14 and TRBJ2-1, with 9 bases lining up with TRBD2. V shed 4 bases and J 5 bases; nucleotides not matched to a gene: 3. Germline CDR1 reads SGHDN; CDR2 reads FVKESK. The CDR3 spans 14 residues. The CDR3 loop reads CASSPRGGNNEQFF. The CDR3 DNA reads TGTGCCAGCAGCCCGCGGGGGGGGAACAATGAGCAGTTCTTC.

The rearrangement uses TRBV7-6 and TRBJ2-7, with D possibly TRBD2 on 7 matching bases. CDR1 SGHVS and CDR2 FNYEAQ come from the germline V gene. V was pared by 5 bases and J by 4 bases, with 12 bases between. The CDR3 has 13 amino acids. This CDR3 reads CASSPGGLYEQYF. Here the CDR3 DNA reads TGTGCCAGCAGCCCGGGGGGCCTATACGAGCAGTACTTC. The full variable domain, with the rest looked up from reference TRBV7-6 and TRBJ2-7, is GAGVSQSPRYKVTKRGQDVALRCDPISGHVSLYWYRQALGQGPEFLTYFNYEAQQDKSGLPNDRFSAERPEGSISTLTIQRTEQRDSAMYRCASSPGGLYEQYFGPGTRLTVT.

The DNA of the CDR3 is TGCGCCAGCAGCTTGGCGTGGGGGGGAGAACTAAACTATGGCTACACCTTC. This translates into CASSLAWGGELNYGYTF. The genes are TRBV5-1 and TRBJ1-2, with D maybe TRBD1 (5 bases). The CDR3 is 17 residues long. The germline gives CDR1 SGHRS, CDR2 YFSETQ. V lost 0 bases and J lost 2, with 17 bases in between.

The chain uses TRBV15 and TRBJ2-7, with D possibly matching TRBD1 (5 bases). The V end lost 2 bases, the J end lost 3 bases, and 11 bases lay between the germline ends. Germline lookup yields CDR1 LNHNV and CDR2 YYDKDF (reference sequence). CDR3 length: 14 residues. The CDR3 nucleotides are TGTGCCACCAGCAGATTCGGCGGACACTACGAGCAGTACTTC. Protein: CATSRFGGHYEQYF.

The rearrangement links TRBV4-1 to TRBJ2-2; 11 nucleotides match TRBD2. The junction had 3 bases not matched to a gene; V was cut back by 1 base and J by 2 bases. The germline CDR1 and CDR2 sequences are MGHRA and YSYEKL. The CDR3 has 17 residues. CDR3 bases: TGCGCCAGCAGCCAAGTTGGACTAGCGGGTAACACCGGGGAGCTGTTTTTT. This translates into CASSQVGLAGNTGELFF.

This chain connects TRBV19 to TRBJ1-1; D gene ambiguous. The CDR3 has 13 residues. Trimming stripped 5 bases from V and 6 bases from J, with 13 bases between. Germline CDR1 LNHDA, CDR2 SQIVND (reference sequence). The CDR3 region has the DNA TGTGCCAGTAGTGAGAACAGAAACTCTGAAGCTTTCTTT. This translates into CASSENRNSEAFF.

The chain joins TRBV6-5 to TRBJ2-1; 7 bases map to TRBD2. The CDR3 is 15 residues long. V gave up 2 bases and J gave up 3 bases; unmatched junction bases: 4. CDR1 is MNHEY, CDR2 SVGAGI, per germline. The CDR3 is CASSYTTSSYNEQFF. CDR3 bases: TGTGCCAGCAGTTACACGACTAGCAGCTACAATGAGCAGTTCTTC.

The V call is TRBV19, the J call TRBJ1-2, with D possibly TRBD1 on 5 matching bases. The germline CDR1 and CDR2 sequences are LNHDA and SQIVND (reference sequence). The CDR3 contains 13 residues. V gave up 2 bases and J gave up 5 bases, with 9 bases separating them. This CDR3 reads CASSIIDRYGYTF. The CDR3 bases are TGTGCCAGTAGTATAATAGACAGATATGGCTACACCTTC.

This rearrangement joins TRBV27 to TRBJ1-4; TRBD1 is a possible D gene (5 bases). Germline values: CDR1 MNHEY, CDR2 SMNVEV (reference sequence). This CDR3 has 12 amino acids. Trimming shortened V by 6 bases and J by 7 bases, and 9 bases separated the two germline ends. The chain's CDR3 is CASRGRGEKLFF. The CDR3 DNA reads TGTGCCAGCAGGGGACGGGGTGAAAAACTGTTTTTT.

This chain links TRBV5-4 with TRBJ2-1; no clear D gene. V lost 2 bases, J lost 2 bases, and 17 bases lay in between. CDR3 length: 17 residues. The V gene's germline CDR1 is SGHNT and CDR2 YYREEE (reference sequence). Here the CDR3 DNA reads TGTGCCAGCAGCTTTACCCCGGGTAGGCCCCCCTACAATGAGCAGTTCTTC. This translates into CASSFTPGRPPYNEQFF.

The chain employs TRBV2 and TRBJ2-7, with no clear D. Trimming shortened V by 7 bases and J by 0 bases, and 13 bases separated the two germline ends. CDR3 length: 14 amino acids. Per germline, CDR1 SNHLY and CDR2 FYNNEI. The CDR3 here is CASKQDSSSYEQYF. Written as DNA, the CDR3 is TGTGCCAGCAAGCAAGACTCAAGCTCCTACGAGCAGTACTTC.

The genes are TRBV7-9 and TRBJ2-1, with D unclear. Germline values: CDR1 SEHNR, CDR2 FQNEAQ (reference sequence). Trimming pared 3 bases from V and 0 bases from J, leaving 6 bases between. The CDR3 is 14 residues long. DNA for the CDR3: TGTGCCAGCAGCTTCGCGGCCTCCTACAATGAGCAGTTCTTC. Translation gives CASSFAASYNEQFF.

The chain has TRBV2 and TRBJ2-7; D might be TRBD1 (5 bases). The V gene lost 7 bases and the J gene lost 0 bases, with 7 bases spanning the gap. The germline V gene encodes CDR1 SNHLY and CDR2 FYNNEI. The CDR3 totals 12 residues. Written as DNA, the CDR3 is TGTGCCAGCAATAGGGGCTCCTACGAGCAGTACTTC. It encodes CASNRGSYEQYF.

The genes are TRBV9 and TRBJ2-7, with D tentatively TRBD2 (7 bases). The CDR3 totals 15 residues. Trimming pared 5 bases from V and 0 bases from J, leaving 15 bases between. Germline CDR1 is SGDLS and CDR2 is YYNGEE. CDR3 region: CASSKGGGSSYEQYF. CDR3 sequence (DNA): TGTGCCAGCAGTAAGGGAGGGGGGAGCTCCTACGAGCAGTACTTC.

The chain couples TRBV6-4 to TRBJ2-2; perhaps TRBD2 as D (6 bases). The CDR3 has 15 amino acids. CDR1 is MRHNA and CDR2 is SNTAGT in the germline V gene. The germline V and J ends were trimmed by 2 bases and 0 bases, with 7 bases remaining between them. The CDR3 DNA sequence: TGTGCCAGCAGTGACGGGACTGCGAACACCGGGGAGCTGTTTTTT. Protein product: CASSDGTANTGELFF.

The gene calls are TRBV14 and TRBJ2-1; TRBD1 agrees at 9 bases. CDR3 size: 16 residues. Germline values: CDR1 SGHDN, CDR2 FVKESK. V lost 3 bases and J lost 3; bases outside the gene matches: 6. The CDR3 here is CASSQTGTGLYNEQFF. CDR3 sequence (DNA): TGTGCCAGCAGCCAGACCGGGACAGGGCTCTACAATGAGCAGTTCTTC.

This chain joins TRBV7-9 and TRBJ2-5; no reliable D call. Germline CDR1 SEHNR, CDR2 FQNEAQ (reference sequence). The CDR3 has 13 amino acids. Trimming took 3 bases from V and 0 from J, leaving 5 bases between them. CDR3 loop: CASSFPYQETQYF. Written as DNA, the CDR3 is TGTGCCAGCAGCTTCCCGTACCAAGAGACCCAGTACTTC.

The rearrangement joins TRBV7-2 to TRBJ1-2, with TRBD1 matching 7 bases. The CDR3 loop spans 15 amino acids. CDR1 and CDR2 from the germline V gene are SGHTA and FQGNSA. The J segment lost 4 bases and the V segment lost 6 bases, leaving 11 bases of the junction unmatched. The CDR3: CASRLPQGPTYGYTF. In nucleotides, the CDR3 is TGTGCCAGCAGGCTACCACAGGGGCCGACCTATGGCTACACCTTC. Based on the CDR3 plus reference TRBV7-2 and TRBJ1-2, the full variable domain is GAGVSQSPSNKVTEKGKDVELRCDPISGHTALYWYRQSLGQGLEFLIYFQGNSAPDKSGLPSDRFSAERTGGSVSTLTIQRTQQEDSAVYLCASRLPQGPTYGYTFGSGTRLTVV.

A single count supports this clone. This chain joins TRBV7-2 and TRBJ2-3; tentatively, D is TRBD1 (6 bases). The germline V gene has CDR1 SGHTA and CDR2 FQGNSA. The CDR3 consists of 13 residues. Trimming pared 2 bases from V and 5 bases from J, leaving 8 bases between. CDR3 region: CASSLQDRDTQYF. For the CDR3, the DNA is TGTGCCAGCAGCTTACAGGACAGAGATACGCAGTATTTT.

The chain recombines TRBV19 with TRBJ1-2, with D unresolved. This CDR3 contains 13 residues. Germline V gene sequence: CDR1 LNHDA, CDR2 SQIVND (reference sequence). The ends were cut back, 7 bases at V and 8 bases at J, with 17 bases in the middle. The CDR3: CASTRSVREGYTF. The DNA of the CDR3 is TGTGCCAGTACTAGGTCCGTCCGTGAGGGCTACACCTTC.

The chain links TRBV6-1 to TRBJ2-1; D is unclear. Trimming removed 11 bases from V and 4 bases from J, with 15 bases in between. This CDR3 spans 13 amino acids. Germline CDR1 is MNHNS and CDR2 is SASEGT. In nucleotides, the CDR3 is TGTGCCTATTCTACCCCTGATTACAATGAGCAGTTCTTC. Translating it yields CAYSTPDYNEQFF.

The chain links TRBV6-1 to TRBJ1-6; D might be TRBD1 (5 bases). Trimming left V 0 bases short and J 7 bases short, with 13 bases between. The CDR3 consists of 16 residues. CDR1 and CDR2 (germline): MNHNS, SASEGT. This CDR3 is CASSEAEGTGNSPLHF. The DNA of the CDR3 is TGTGCCAGCAGTGAAGCCGAGGGGACGGGAAATTCACCCCTCCACTTT.

The genes are TRBV28 and TRBJ1-4, with D possibly TRBD1 on 6 matching bases. V shed 7 bases and J shed 7 bases, with 16 bases lying between them. The CDR3 is made up of 14 amino acids. Germline V gene data show CDR1 as MDHEN and CDR2 as SYDVKM. Here the CDR3 DNA reads TGTGCCAGCAAGAACTGGGACAAGATTGAAAAACTGTTTTTT. Encoded protein: CASKNWDKIEKLFF.

V gene TRBV27 combines with J gene TRBJ2-4, with TRBD2 identical over 10 bases. Germline trimming cut 2 bases from V and 3 bases from J; bases unmatched to any gene: 4. CDR1 and CDR2 (germline): MNHEY, SMNVEV (reference sequence). The CDR3 has 16 residues. CDR3 bases: TGTGCCAGCAGTTTAATAGCGGGGGGTAACAAAAACATTCAGTACTTC. Protein sequence: CASSLIAGGNKNIQYF.

The rearrangement links TRBV9 to TRBJ1-2; D perhaps matches TRBD1 (5 bases). Germline loops: CDR1 SGDLS, CDR2 YYNGEE. This CDR3 spans 19 amino acids. Trimming took off 0 bases at V and 3 bases at J, with 24 bases between the two ends. The CDR3 DNA is TGTGCCAGCAGCGTAGACATCTTGGGGGGAGGAAGTCTTGACTATGGCTACACCTTC. This codes for CASSVDILGGGSLDYGYTF. Looking up the rest from reference TRBV9 and TRBJ1-2 gives the full variable domain: DSGVTQTPKHLITATGQRVTLRCSPRSGDLSVYWYQQSLDQGLQFLIQYYNGEERAKGNILERFSAQQFPDLHSELNLSSLELGDSALYFCASSVDILGGGSLDYGYTFGSGTRLTVV.